These 24 T cell receptor beta chains were sequenced from one sample in a study of shared clonotypes between healthy human individuals. Clones were sequenced by immunoSEQ multiplex PCR, and TCRdb holds only the in-frame ones, with some missing. The data hold about 1.1 million clones, with 77% observed a single time. Material for sequencing was memory CD4+ T cells from PBMCs. The subset was: CD45RA-negative fraction. These receptors originate from a man aged 18 to 30 in good health. Some clones in this sample may be carry-over from other donors' samples.

The chain has TRBV29-1 and TRBJ1-1, with a possible D match to TRBD1 (5 bases). Deletions cut 6 bases from V and 3 bases from J, with 20 bases between. This CDR3 is 15 amino acids long. Germline V CDR1 and CDR2: SQVTM, ANQGSEA. The CDR3 DNA sequence: TGCAGCGTCCGTCCCCGGGGGGGTGGGGACACTGAAGCTTTCTTT. Amino acids: CSVRPRGGGDTEAFF.

Only one count was recorded for this clone. The CDR3 reads CASSGSEQETQYF. The CDR3 nucleotides read TGTGCCAGCAGCGGATCAGAACAAGAGACCCAGTACTTC. The gene calls are TRBV2 and TRBJ2-5; D unclear. This CDR3 spans 13 amino acids. Trimming shortened V by 6 bases and J by 2 bases, and 10 bases separated the two germline ends. Germline V gene data show CDR1 as SNHLY and CDR2 as FYNNEI.

The chain recombines TRBV5-1 with TRBJ1-1, with TRBD1 matching 7 bases. Germline CDR1 reads SGHRS; CDR2 reads YFSETQ. The CDR3 is made up of 15 amino acids. After removal of 3 bases from V and 0 bases from J, the junction contained 5 bases not matched to a gene. The CDR3 region has the DNA TGCGCCAGCAGCTCCAGGACAGGACTGAACACTGAAGCTTTCTTT. Translation: CASSSRTGLNTEAFF.

The table lists this clone with many counts. The identical CDR3 is also encoded by other nucleotide sequences in the sample. CDR3 sequence: CASSLDRNTDTQYF. CDR3 nucleotides: TGCGCCAGCAGCTTGGACAGAAACACAGATACGCAGTATTTT. The chain joins TRBV5-1 to TRBJ2-3, with D hard to call. This CDR3 has 14 amino acids. Germline loops: CDR1 SGHRS, CDR2 YFSETQ. V dropped 0 bases and J dropped 2 bases, with 7 bases sitting between them.

Regarding this clone: At the DNA level, this CDR3 is encoded by other sequences in the same sample as well. The chain uses TRBV14 and TRBJ2-6; D not resolved. The CDR3 has 13 amino acids. The ends were cut back, 6 bases at V and 0 bases at J, with 3 bases in the middle. Germline V gene sequence: CDR1 SGHDN, CDR2 FVKESK. CDR3 sequence: CASRDSGANVLTF. The CDR3, as DNA: TGTGCCAGCAGGGACTCTGGGGCCAACGTCCTGACTTTC.

Note on this clone: Other DNA sequences in the same sample also yield this CDR3. The chain recombines TRBV6-1 with TRBJ1-2; D possibly corresponds to TRBD1 (5 bases). From germline, CDR1 is MNHNS and CDR2 SASEGT. This CDR3 comprises 13 residues. The V and J ends lost 0 bases and 5 bases respectively, with 7 bases between them. This CDR3 reads CASSEAGLYGYTF. In DNA, the CDR3 is TGTGCCAGCAGTGAAGCGGGGCTGTATGGCTACACCTTC.

The chain employs TRBV25-1 and TRBJ1-4; D remains unclear. Trimming removed 1 base at V and 0 bases at J, with 9 bases between. The CDR3 consists of 16 residues. Per the germline V gene, CDR1 is MGHDK and CDR2 is SYGVNS. CDR3 nucleotide sequence: TGTGCCAGCAGTGAATGGAGGTATGCAACTAATGAAAAACTGTTTTTT. Translation gives CASSEWRYATNEKLFF.

This sequence joins TRBV7-2 and TRBJ2-7; D remains unclear. CDR1 and CDR2 (germline): SGHTA, FQGNSA. V was pared by 1 base and J by 9 bases, with 7 bases between. The CDR3 extends over 11 amino acids. This chain's CDR3 is CASSLDYLQYF. The CDR3 bases are TGTGCCAGCAGCTTAGACTACTTGCAGTACTTC.

This chain connects TRBV30 to TRBJ1-6; TRBD1 aligns across 10 bases. V trimming: 0 bases; J trimming: 10 bases; junction bases outside the gene matches: 6. The CDR3 has 15 residues. In germline, CDR1 is GTSNPN, CDR2 SVGIG (reference sequence). DNA for the CDR3: TGTGCCTGGAGTGTATCGACAGGGGGCTGGTCACCCCTCCACTTT. This sequence encodes CAWSVSTGGWSPLHF.

This clone was detected only a few times. V usage is TRBV7-9 and J usage is TRBJ1-2, with 9 bases identical to TRBD1. Germline-derived CDR1 and CDR2 are SEHNR and FQNEAQ (reference sequence). This CDR3 comprises 15 residues. V shed 5 bases, J shed 8 bases, and the junction held 12 bases outside the gene matches. The CDR3 protein is CASSRSGQGNVGYTF. CDR3 nucleotide sequence: TGTGCCAGCAGCCGTTCGGGACAGGGAAACGTAGGCTACACCTTC.

The rearrangement links TRBV19 to TRBJ1-2; 8 positions agree with TRBD1. With 3 bases clipped from V and 5 bases from J, the junction kept 8 bases outside the gene matches. The germline V gene encodes CDR1 LNHDA and CDR2 SQIVND (reference sequence). The CDR3 runs 15 residues. CDR3 bases: TGTGCCAGTAGTATTACGGCAGGGGGCCGGTATGGCTACACCTTC. Protein: CASSITAGGRYGYTF.

V gene TRBV7-3 combines with J gene TRBJ2-3; 10 nucleotides line up with TRBD1. Germline V gives CDR1 SGHTA, CDR2 FQGTGA. The CDR3 runs 16 residues. V lost 3 bases to trimming and J lost 2 bases; unmatched junction nucleotides: 5. The CDR3 DNA sequence: TGTGCCAGCAGCTTGCTGGACAGGGGGTCCACAGATACGCAGTATTTT. Its translation: CASSLLDRGSTDTQYF.

A word on this clone: At one of its ends the junction is not consistent with the germline gene, which may arise from a read error. V gene TRBV29-1 combines with J gene TRBJ2-7, with 8 bases that match TRBD2. The CDR3 has 15 amino acids. Germline assignment: CDR1 SQVTM and CDR2 ANQGSEA. The CDR3 DNA reads as TGCAGCGTTGAACCAATCCCTAGCGGGTCCTCCGAGCAGTACTTC. Amino acids: CSVEPIPSGSSEQYF.

This clone is a singleton in its sample. This chain links TRBV7-6 with TRBJ2-2, with D maybe TRBD2 (5 bases). The CDR3 has 14 amino acids. V lost 1 base, J lost 5 bases, and 8 bases lay in between. Germline CDR1 SGHVS, CDR2 FNYEAQ. CDR3 region: CASSLGQRTGELFF. For the CDR3, the DNA is TGTGCCAGCAGCTTAGGCCAGCGGACCGGGGAGCTGTTTTTT.

The J gene is TRBJ2-3, the V gene TRBV28; 7 bases match TRBD2. Germline CDR1 MDHEN, CDR2 SYDVKM. This CDR3 contains 14 residues. With V trimmed by 9 bases and J by 2 bases, 8 bases remained unmatched. CDR3 in DNA: TGTGCCAGAAAGCCGGGACTACCCACAGATACGCAGTATTTT. Its translation: CARKPGLPTDTQYF.

This clone was found a few times. This chain links TRBV25-1 with TRBJ1-2, with D uncertain. Germline V gives CDR1 MGHDK, CDR2 SYGVNS. Trimming took off 4 bases at V and 4 bases at J, with 10 bases between the two ends. The CDR3 totals 13 residues. CDR3 region: CASSAAVPYGYTF. The CDR3 DNA reads TGTGCCAGCAGTGCGGCGGTCCCCTATGGCTACACCTTC.

This clone was counted at least ten times. V usage is TRBV19 and J usage is TRBJ1-2; D might be TRBD1 (6 bases). The CDR3 is made up of 13 amino acids. V shed 5 bases and J shed 6 bases, with 13 bases lying between them. Germline V gene sequence: CDR1 LNHDA, CDR2 SQIVND (reference sequence). Here the CDR3 DNA reads TGTGCCAGTAGTGCCGGGGGCTCCCATGGCTACACCTTC. Amino acid sequence: CASSAGGSHGYTF. Complete variable domain (other parts from reference TRBV19 and TRBJ1-2): DGGITQSPKYLFRKEGQNVTLSCEQNLNHDAMYWYRQDPGQGLRLIYYSQIVNDFQKGDIAEGYSVSREKKESFPLTVTSAQKNPTAFYLCASSAGGSHGYTFGSGTRLTVV.

This chain links TRBV21-1 with TRBJ2-5. TRBV21-1 is deemed a pseudogene. The CDR3 extends over 15 amino acids. This CDR3 is CASSKTVGTLETQYF. CDR3 nucleotides: TGTGCCAGCAGCAAAACCGTGGGAACCCTTGAGACCCAGTACTTC.

V is TRBV2 and J is TRBJ2-7, with 10 nucleotides matching TRBD1. From germline, CDR1 is SNHLY and CDR2 FYNNEI. Trimming removed 8 bases from V and 9 bases from J; junction bases left unmatched: 10. CDR3 size: 13 residues. In nucleotides, the CDR3 is TGTGCCAGCTACTTTGGGACAGGGGCTGGGCAGTACTTC. Protein sequence: CASYFGTGAGQYF.

This clone was seen a single time. This rearrangement joins TRBV5-4 to TRBJ2-1; TRBD2 matches 9 bases. After removal of 7 bases from V and 9 bases from J, the junction contained 17 bases not matched to a gene. Germline CDR1 SGHNT, CDR2 YYREEE (reference sequence). This CDR3 is 16 amino acids long. The CDR3 spells CASGSLIVAGEGEQFF. CDR3 nucleotide sequence: TGTGCCAGCGGCTCGCTCATAGTAGCGGGAGAGGGTGAGCAGTTCTTC.

The table lists this clone with many counts. The CDR3 region has the DNA TGTGCCAGCAGCTTAGAAGCGGAGAATGAGCAGTTCTTC. It translates to CASSLEAENEQFF. The chain recombines TRBV7-2 with TRBJ2-1; possibly TRBD2 for D (5 bases). This CDR3 is 13 amino acids long. The V and J ends lost 1 base and 7 bases respectively, with 8 bases between them. CDR1 and CDR2 from the germline V gene are SGHTA and FQGNSA.

The genes are TRBV25-1 and TRBJ1-2, with 8 nucleotides matching TRBD1. This CDR3 is 16 amino acids long. J was trimmed by 6 bases and V by 1 base; bases with no gene match: 10. CDR1 and CDR2 (germline): MGHDK, SYGVNS. CDR3 coding DNA: TGTGCCAGCAGTGAATTTCGGGCGGGACAGGCAGATGGCTACACCTTC. Protein sequence: CASSEFRAGQADGYTF.

The chain is built from TRBV5-4 and TRBJ2-7; no clear D. This CDR3 has 13 amino acids. Germline CDR1 and CDR2: SGHNT and YYREEE (reference sequence). V was cut by 3 bases and J by 6 bases, with 13 bases left in between. The CDR3 DNA reads TGTGCCAGCAGCTCGGGTTCAGGTGGCGAGCAGTACTTC. This codes for CASSSGSGGEQYF.

The chain uses TRBV4-1 and TRBJ2-7; tentatively, D is TRBD1 or TRBD2 (5 bases each). The V gene's germline CDR1 is MGHRA and CDR2 YSYEKL. This CDR3 spans 14 amino acids. Trimming took off 3 bases at V and 5 bases at J, with 14 bases between the two ends. CDR3 nucleotides: TGCGCCAGCAGCCAGGTCTTAGGGGAGAACGAGCAGTACTTC. Amino acids: CASSQVLGENEQYF.